The 28 T cell receptor beta chains listed next were all sequenced from one sample in a study of blood T cell repertoires in COVID-19 (dated by TCRdb to the early 2020s). Library construction relied on the immunoSEQ multiplex PCR assay. TCRdb re-hosts the immuneACCESS table, in-frame sequences only. Its copies lack some clones; in the studies checked, an unresolved V gene accounts for under half of them, and the cause for the rest is not known. The sample has a few hundred thousand clones on record, approximately 84% of them singletons. The top ten clones comprise almost 4.5% of the sample. Sequencing was carried out using peripheral blood. The receptors were sampled from a man aged 45 to 65 with acute or convalescent COVID-19.

The J gene is TRBJ1-2, the V gene TRBV10-3; the D is unclear. Per germline, CDR1 ENHRY and CDR2 SYGVKD. CDR3 length equals 15 residues. The V gene lost 4 bases and the J gene lost 4 bases, with 16 bases spanning the gap. CDR3 sequence: CAISGEAAGGYGYTF. CDR3 bases: TGTGCCATCAGTGGAGAGGCGGCCGGAGGCTATGGCTACACCTTC.

The CDR3 is CASSLFSGGTSKEQYF. In DNA form, the CDR3 reads TGTGCCAGCAGCTTATTTAGCGGGGGGACGTCAAAAGAGCAGTACTTC. J is TRBJ2-7 and V is TRBV7-8; TRBD2 agrees at 10 bases. This CDR3 has 16 amino acids. Germline-derived CDR1 and CDR2 are SGHVS and FQNEAQ. V was pared by 2 bases and J by 7 bases, with 11 bases of the junction left unmatched.

The V and J genes are TRBV15 and TRBJ1-3; possibly TRBD1 for D (5 bases). CDR1 and CDR2 (germline): LNHNV, YYDKDF (reference sequence). The V end was cut by 5 bases, the J end by 0 bases, with 14 bases between. There are 16 residues in the CDR3. The CDR3 DNA is TGTGCCACCAGCTGGTTCGGGGGTGGCTCTGGAAACACCATATATTTT. The encoded protein is CATSWFGGGSGNTIYF.

This chain links TRBV24-1 with TRBJ1-1; D uncertain. Germline CDR1 KGHDR, CDR2 SFDVKD. The CDR3 length is 12 residues. V lost 2 bases and J lost 7, with 7 bases in between. CDR3 sequence: CATSDSTIEAFF. CDR3 sequence (DNA): TGTGCCACCAGTGATTCCACAATTGAAGCTTTCTTT.

The chain has TRBV18 and TRBJ1-1; D ambiguous. V was cut by 1 base and J by 0 bases, with 12 bases left in between. Per germline, CDR1 KGHSH and CDR2 LQKENI. CDR3 length: 16 residues. CDR3 protein: CASSPLADIMNTEAFF. The CDR3 DNA reads TGTGCCAGCTCACCACTCGCGGATATAATGAACACTGAAGCTTTCTTT.

On this clone itself: At one end, the junction sequence differs from germline, possibly due to a read error. The chain combines TRBV3-1 (or the pseudogene TRBV3-2) with TRBJ2-3; TRBD1 agrees at 8 bases. The CDR3 length is 12 residues. Germline values: CDR1 LGHDT, CDR2 YNNKEL (reference sequence). CDR3 sequence (DNA): TGTGCCAGCAGCCAAGTCGAGGGACAGGCCACTTTT. This encodes CASSQVEGQATF.

This clone was observed a handful of times. The CDR3 DNA is TGCGCCAGCAGAGGCGGGGGAGGAACAGATACGCAGTATTTT. Translation gives CASRGGGGTDTQYF. This sequence joins TRBV5-1 and TRBJ2-3; the match to TRBD2 covers 7 bases. The V gene's germline CDR1 is SGHRS and CDR2 YFSETQ. V lost 5 bases, J lost 3 bases, and 6 bases stayed unmatched. This CDR3 comprises 14 residues.

This clone was counted a single time. The chain has TRBV7-3 and TRBJ2-1, with D possibly TRBD1 on 6 matching bases. CDR1 and CDR2 (germline): SGHTA, FQGTGA. The CDR3 consists of 12 residues. Trimming stripped 4 bases from V and 8 bases from J, with 9 bases between. The CDR3 sequence: CASSSQGDEQFF. CDR3 sequence (DNA): TGTGCCAGCAGCTCACAGGGCGATGAGCAGTTCTTC.

The chain employs TRBV5-1 and TRBJ2-7; D unclear. CDR3 length: 13 amino acids. V was trimmed by 3 bases and J by 0 bases, leaving 7 bases between them. CDR1 is SGHRS, CDR2 YFSETQ, per germline. The CDR3 region is CASSSNSSYEQYF. For the CDR3, the DNA is TGCGCCAGCAGCTCCAACAGCTCCTACGAGCAGTACTTC. Full variable domain (remainder filled in from reference TRBV5-1 and TRBJ2-7): KAGVTQTPRYLIKTRGQQVTLSCSPISGHRSVSWYQQTPGQGLQFLFEYFSETQRNKGNFPGRFSGRQFSNSRSEMNVSTLELGDSALYLCASSSNSSYEQYFGPGTRLTVT.

V and J are TRBV6-6 and TRBJ2-3; TRBD1 might be the D (6 bases). The V end lost 8 bases, the J end lost 1 base, and 16 bases lay between the germline ends. There are 15 residues in the CDR3. Looked up from germline, CDR1 is MNHNY and CDR2 is SVGAGI (reference sequence). The CDR3, as DNA: TGTGCCAGCGCCCCCGGAACAGGGCGCACAGATACGCAGTATTTT. It translates to CASAPGTGRTDTQYF.

The J gene is TRBJ2-2, the V gene TRBV5-1; no clear D. The CDR3 has 13 amino acids. The germline CDR1 and CDR2 sequences are SGHRS and YFSETQ. V was shortened by 2 bases and J by 4 bases, with 6 bases between the two germline ends. As DNA, the CDR3 is TGCGCCAGCAGCTTATCCCGCACCGGGGAGCTGTTTTTT. Translated: CASSLSRTGELFF.

The gene calls are TRBV11-3 and TRBJ2-6; the D gene is possibly TRBD2 (6 bases). V was cut by 6 bases and J by 1 base, with 10 bases left in between. CDR1 is SGHNT, CDR2 YENEEA, per germline. The CDR3 totals 15 residues. CDR3 nucleotides: TGTGCCAGCAGTCTCGGGGGTTCTGGGGCCAACGTCCTGACTTTC. Residues: CASSLGGSGANVLTF.

This rearrangement joins TRBV19 to TRBJ2-3; 8 nucleotides agree with TRBD2. This CDR3 contains 16 residues. V was pared by 0 bases and J by 4 bases, with 6 bases of the junction left unmatched. In germline, CDR1 is LNHDA, CDR2 SQIVND (reference sequence). Written as DNA, the CDR3 is TGTGCCAGTAGTATAGATCGGGGGGGGTTCGCAGATACGCAGTATTTT. Translation: CASSIDRGGFADTQYF.

The chain uses TRBV10-3 and TRBJ1-5; TRBD1 aligns across 8 bases. The germline CDR1 and CDR2 sequences are ENHRY and SYGVKD. The CDR3 runs to 15 residues. With V trimmed by 2 bases and J by 2 bases, 2 bases remained unmatched. Here the CDR3 DNA reads TGTGCCATCAGTGAGACAGGGGGGGGCAATCAGCCCCAGCATTTT. Residues: CAISETGGGNQPQHF.

The chain couples TRBV29-1 to TRBJ2-1; weak D call: TRBD2 (5 bases). Between the trimmed V and J ends, which lost 3 bases and 4 bases, there was a span of 10 bases. The CDR3 loop spans 13 amino acids. The V gene's germline CDR1 is SQVTM and CDR2 ANQGSEA. CDR3 coding DNA: TGCAGCGTTGATTCCGGGGTTTACAATGAGCAGTTCTTC. It encodes CSVDSGVYNEQFF.

This sequence joins TRBV19 and TRBJ2-3, with 12 bases lining up with TRBD2. The germline CDR1 and CDR2 sequences are LNHDA and SQIVND (reference sequence). The CDR3 consists of 18 residues. Germline trimming cut 5 bases from V and 0 bases from J; bases unmatched to any gene: 9. The CDR3 loop is CASSAGTSGRASTDTQYF. The CDR3 bases are TGTGCCAGTAGTGCCGGGACTAGCGGGCGAGCTAGCACAGATACGCAGTATTTT.

The chain has TRBV28 and TRBJ1-6, with D tentatively TRBD1 (6 bases). CDR1 and CDR2 (germline): MDHEN, SYDVKM. The CDR3 contains 18 residues. The V gene lost 5 bases and the J gene lost 0 bases, with 17 bases spanning the gap. DNA for the CDR3: TGTGCCAGCAGTCCAAGACAGGCCAGTTACTCCTATAATTCACCCCTCCACTTT. This sequence encodes CASSPRQASYSYNSPLHF.

V is TRBV10-3 and J is TRBJ1-2; 9 nucleotides match TRBD1. This CDR3 is built from 14 residues. Germline V gene data show CDR1 as ENHRY and CDR2 as SYGVKD. Trimming cost V 6 bases and J 2 bases; bases outside gene matches: 4. Written as DNA, the CDR3 is TGTGCCATCAGCCCCGGGACAGGGAACTATGGCTACACCTTC. It is translated as CAISPGTGNYGYTF.

This clone was seen many times. The chain carries TRBV10-1 and TRBJ2-3; D may be TRBD2 (5 bases). The CDR3 is 16 residues long. From germline, CDR1 is WNHNN and CDR2 SYGVQD (reference sequence). Deletions cut 5 bases from V and 6 bases from J, with 21 bases between. CDR3 nucleotide sequence: TGCGCCAGCAGTCGTACGGTTAGCGACTCACACGATACGCAGTATTTT. It yields the protein CASSRTVSDSHDTQYF.

In its sample, this clone was seen once. The chain carries TRBV5-4 and TRBJ2-1, with 10 bases lining up with TRBD1. The trim removed 4 bases at V and 4 bases at J, leaving 5 bases unmatched. This CDR3 is 15 amino acids long. The germline V gene has CDR1 SGHNT and CDR2 YYREEE (reference sequence). CDR3 sequence reads: CASSLRQGAYNEQFF. The CDR3 DNA reads TGTGCCAGCAGCCTCCGACAGGGGGCATACAATGAGCAGTTCTTC.

This clone has a handful of counts. The rearrangement uses TRBV23-1 and TRBJ1-6, with 9 positions matching TRBD1. TRBV23-1 is designated an ORF whose function remains uncertain. The CDR3 covers 17 residues. Trimming took 3 bases from V and 9 from J; bases not matched to a gene: 12. The CDR3: CASSHPSIRGQGSPLHF. For the CDR3, the DNA is TGCGCCAGCAGTCACCCCTCTATTCGGGGACAGGGTTCACCCCTCCACTTT.

The chain uses TRBV24-1 and TRBJ2-3, with 9 bases fitting TRBD2. V gave up 2 bases and J gave up 5 bases; unmatched junction bases: 7. Germline values: CDR1 KGHDR, CDR2 SFDVKD. The CDR3 sequence is 16 residues long. CDR3 in amino acids: CATSDSTAGGRDTQYF. In DNA, the CDR3 is TGTGCCACCAGTGATTCCACAGCGGGGGGTAGAGATACGCAGTATTTT.

The CDR3 nucleotides read TGTGCCAGCCGGCGAGCCGGGGAGGTCTACGAGCAGTACTTC. This codes for CASRRAGEVYEQYF. This sequence joins TRBV6-6 and TRBJ2-7; tentative D call: TRBD2 (6 bases). The CDR3 is 14 amino acids. Per the germline V gene, CDR1 is MNHNY and CDR2 is SVGAGI (reference sequence). V was trimmed by 8 bases and J by 3 bases, leaving 17 bases between them.

The chain couples TRBV3-1 (or the pseudogene TRBV3-2) to TRBJ1-1; D is unresolved. This CDR3 has 13 amino acids. Per the germline V gene, CDR1 is LGHDT and CDR2 is YNNKEL (reference sequence). With 1 base removed from V and 5 bases from J, the gap between germline ends came to 8 bases. DNA for the CDR3: TGTGCCAGCAGCCAAGTAATCCGGACTGAAGCTTTCTTT. Encoded protein: CASSQVIRTEAFF.

The chain uses TRBV3-1 (or the pseudogene TRBV3-2) and TRBJ1-3; possible D gene TRBD1, 5 bases. The CDR3 contains 17 residues. V lost 4 bases and J 2 bases, leaving 18 bases between the germline ends. Germline V gene lookup returns CDR1 LGHDT and CDR2 YNNKEL (reference sequence). CDR3: CASSRRGTTTPGNTIYF. CDR3 nucleotides: TGTGCCAGCAGCCGCCGTGGGACTACAACCCCTGGAAACACCATATATTTT.

V usage is TRBV23-1 and J usage is TRBJ2-2; D not certain. TRBV23-1 has ORF status, its function being uncertain. V dropped 3 bases and J dropped 0 bases, with 8 bases sitting between them. This CDR3 is 15 amino acids long. CDR3 sequence: CASSQAAPNTGELFF. In DNA form, the CDR3 reads TGCGCCAGCAGTCAGGCCGCTCCGAACACCGGGGAGCTGTTTTTT.

The chain employs TRBV5-1 and TRBJ1-1; tentative D call: TRBD1 (6 bases). Germline CDR1 SGHRS, CDR2 YFSETQ. V lost 2 bases and J 3 bases, leaving 8 bases between the germline ends. CDR3 length: 13 residues. This CDR3 is CASSFKGDTEAFF. CDR3 coding DNA: TGCGCCAGCAGCTTCAAGGGGGACACTGAAGCTTTCTTT.

The gene calls are TRBV6-6 and TRBJ2-5; TRBD2 agrees at 10 bases. From germline, CDR1 is MNHNY and CDR2 SVGAGI (reference sequence). The trim removed 4 bases at V and 3 bases at J, leaving 2 bases unmatched. The CDR3 has 14 amino acids. The CDR3 nucleotides are TGTGCCAGCAGTTTCAGCGGGGGGGAAGAGACCCAGTACTTC. Residues: CASSFSGGEETQYF.